A single TCR beta chain is shown here with its context. Its antigen remains unknown. The sample is drawn from a study of graft-versus-host responses after intestinal transplantation. General study findings and limits: Detected in recipient marrow were GvH clones, some of which were first observed in ileum or blood.

Repertoires were generated with immunoSEQ multiplex PCR, while TCRdb's copy carries only in-frame clones and drops some. The sample yields some 90,000 clones, around 92% seen once. Trimming at V came to 3 bases and at J to 4 bases, leaving 7 bases not matched to a gene. The CDR3 totals 16 residues. Germline lookup yields CDR1 MDHEN and CDR2 SYDVKM. Here the sequenced sample was unstimulated CD8+ T cells sorted from spleen or lymph node cells, taken before transplant. The chain employs TRBV28 and TRBJ1-4; 8 bases line up with TRBD1. This clonotype was sampled from a human donor who was the organ donor for an intestinal transplant. The CDR3 here is CASSFRGRGFNEKLFF. The CDR3 nucleotides read TGTGCCAGCAGTTTCAGGGGGCGAGGGTTTAATGAAAAACTGTTTTTT.